The sequence of this T cell receptor (beta chain) was determined in a study of blood T cell repertoires in COVID-19. On the study more broadly: The study drew acute and convalescent COVID-19 samples from the United States, Italy and Spain.

From germline, CDR1 is SGHNT and CDR2 YYREEE (reference sequence). This CDR3 is built from 14 residues. V dropped 6 bases and J dropped 8 bases, with 20 bases sitting between them. Authors' data handling: For nucleated cells, counts were estimated from reference gene primer amplification. Produced via immunoSEQ multiplex PCR; TCRdb's table is partial and in-frame only. V, J and clone size are those of that table, while D and trimming were read from the DNA. In the table there are some 200,000 clones, 94% of which are singletons. Sequencing was done on a sample of peripheral blood. The receptor's source is a man in his thirties or forties with COVID-19, enrolled during active disease. The chain links TRBV5-4 to TRBJ1-2; D gene uncertain. The CDR3 loop reads CASTPRAGSEGYTF. CDR3 sequence (DNA): TGTGCCAGCACCCCCCGCGCGGGGTCCGAAGGCTACACCTTC.